The 9 T cell receptor beta chains listed next were all sequenced from one sample in a study of blood T cell repertoires in COVID-19. Sequencing was performed with immunoSEQ multiplex PCR; in TCRdb, only in-frame clones are kept and a portion is missing. Of about 200,000 clones in the sample, around 90% were seen once. Material: peripheral blood. The receptors were sampled from a man between 60 and 75 years old with active or convalescent COVID-19.

This chain connects TRBV2 to TRBJ2-3, with D uncertain. Germline V lookup: CDR1 SNHLY, CDR2 FYNNEI. Trimming took 6 bases from V and 6 from J, leaving 7 bases between them. The CDR3 spans 11 residues. The CDR3 DNA is TGTGCCAGCAGCGTGGAGGATACGCAGTATTTT. It translates to CASSVEDTQYF.

The chain couples TRBV19 to TRBJ1-5, with 10 positions matching TRBD1. Trimming took 5 bases from V and 6 from J; bases not matched to a gene: 10. CDR1 is LNHDA, CDR2 SQIVND, per germline (reference sequence). The CDR3 has 16 amino acids. The CDR3 loop reads CASSPRQGALGQPQHF. The CDR3 bases are TGTGCCAGTAGTCCTCGACAGGGGGCGCTAGGTCAGCCCCAGCATTTT.

This clone was seen just once. V usage is TRBV29-1 and J usage is TRBJ1-5; no clear D. The germline CDR1 and CDR2 sequences are SQVTM and ANQGSEA. The CDR3 is 14 amino acids. V dropped 4 bases and J dropped 2 bases, with 12 bases sitting between them. Here the CDR3 DNA reads TGCAGCGTTGGCGATGGACTTGGCAATCAGCCCCAGCATTTT. Its translation: CSVGDGLGNQPQHF.

This chain uses TRBV4-2 with TRBJ1-3; D is unclear. The CDR3 has 16 amino acids. Germline V gene data show CDR1 as LGHNA and CDR2 as YNFKEQ. V was shortened by 2 bases and J by 0 bases, with 11 bases between the two germline ends. The CDR3 DNA reads TGTGCCAGCAGCCAAAACCCAGGCTCCTCTGGAAACACCATATATTTT. It translates to CASSQNPGSSGNTIYF.

The rearrangement uses TRBV7-9 and TRBJ1-2, with TRBD1 matching 8 bases. V lost 5 bases and J lost 3; bases outside the gene matches: 17. Germline V gene data show CDR1 as SEHNR and CDR2 as FQNEAQ (reference sequence). This CDR3 region has 18 residues. The CDR3 protein is CASSPQYEADRVDYGYTF. CDR3 in DNA: TGTGCCAGCAGCCCTCAATACGAAGCGGACAGGGTAGACTATGGCTACACCTTC.

This clone is a singleton in its sample. This chain links TRBV6-1 with TRBJ2-3; a weak D match, TRBD2 (5 bases). Germline CDR1 MNHNS, CDR2 SASEGT. This CDR3 comprises 14 residues. Trimming removed 2 bases from V and 4 bases from J, with 10 bases in between. For the CDR3, the DNA is TGTGCCAGCAGTGAAAGCCTAGCCCCAGATACGCAGTATTTT. Amino acid sequence: CASSESLAPDTQYF.

This clone was recorded only once. The V call is TRBV5-4, the J call TRBJ1-4; D is unclear. The CDR3 loop spans 15 amino acids. The V gene lost 0 bases and the J gene lost 0 bases, with 6 bases spanning the gap. Looked up from germline, CDR1 is SGHNT and CDR2 is YYREEE (reference sequence). CDR3 sequence reads: CASSLGGTTNEKLFF. Written as DNA, the CDR3 is TGTGCCAGCAGCTTGGGCGGTACAACTAATGAAAAACTGTTTTTT. Full variable domain (rest looked up from reference TRBV5-4 and TRBJ1-4): ETGVTQSPTHLIKTRGQQVTLRCSSQSGHNTVSWYQQALGQGPQFIFQYYREEENGRGNFPPRFSGLQFPNYSSELNVNALELDDSALYLCASSLGGTTNEKLFFGSGTQLSVL.

The gene calls are TRBV30 and TRBJ2-7, with 8 bases fitting TRBD1. The length of the CDR3 is 15 residues. The V gene's germline CDR1 is GTSNPN and CDR2 SVGIG (reference sequence). The V gene end was trimmed by 0 bases and the J gene end by 7 bases; junction bases not matched to a gene: 11. CDR3 residues: CAWSVPGTGRREQYF. The CDR3 DNA reads TGTGCCTGGAGTGTACCCGGGACAGGCCGGAGGGAGCAGTACTTC.

Only a few counts were recorded for this clone. J is TRBJ2-2 and V is TRBV5-4; D ambiguous. The CDR3 has 14 amino acids. In germline, CDR1 is SGHNT, CDR2 YYREEE (reference sequence). Trimming removed 9 bases at V and 1 base at J, with 13 bases between. The CDR3 DNA sequence: TGTGCCACCACACACGACTGGAACACCGGGGAGCTGTTTTTT. Translation: CATTHDWNTGELFF.